The 5 T cell receptor beta chains below come from one sample, sequenced in a study of T cells in Graves' hyperthyroidism and ophthalmopathy. RNA transcripts provided the source from which TCR beta CDR3 regions were amplified. HTBI primers were employed in a first-round RT-PCR of the TCR CDR3. TCRdb processed the multiplex PCR reads anew with MiXCR; each CDR3 protein has one entry. Seen here are 660,000 or so distinct CDR3 sequences, around 21% observed once, and the top ten hold around a third. The sequencing input was blood. The origin of the receptors is a man aged 25-45 years with Graves' ophthalmopathy.

This clonotype came up a few times. The genes are TRBV5-1 and TRBJ1-4; weak D call: TRBD1 (6 bases). Trimming shortened V by 5 bases and J by 8 bases, and 16 bases separated the two germline ends. The CDR3 sequence is 14 residues long. Germline V gene sequence: CDR1 SGHRS, CDR2 YFSETQ. CDR3 nucleotide sequence: TGCGCCAGCAGAAACACAGGGTCGGAGGAAAAACTGTTTTTT. This translates into CASRNTGSEEKLFF.

This clonotype was counted only a few times. The DNA of the CDR3 is TGTGCCAGCAGTCCCCCCATGCAAGAGACCCAGTACTTC. Translation: CASSPPMQETQYF. The chain recombines TRBV28 with TRBJ2-5; D remains ambiguous. The CDR3 totals 13 residues. Trimming pared 5 bases from V and 2 bases from J, leaving 9 bases between. From germline, CDR1 is MDHEN and CDR2 SYDVKM.

There are a few counts of this clonotype. This chain uses TRBV12-3 or TRBV12-4 with TRBJ1-5; TRBD1 matches at 7 bases. This CDR3 comprises 13 residues. The V and J ends lost 6 bases and 9 bases, in that order; junction bases with no gene match: 8. The CDR3 DNA sequence: TGTGCCAGCAGCGGGACAGACAACCTGCCCCAGCATTTT. Its translation: CASSGTDNLPQHF.

This clonotype turned up a few times. The chain couples TRBV6-5 to TRBJ2-5; D possibly corresponds to TRBD2 (6 bases). The CDR3 loop spans 16 amino acids. V lost 1 base and J lost 2, with 14 bases in between. In germline, CDR1 is MNHEY, CDR2 SVGAGI. In DNA, the CDR3 is TGTGCCAGCAGTTACTTCGCCGCGGGATCACAAGAGACCCAGTACTTC. This gives the protein CASSYFAAGSQETQYF.

This clonotype was seen a handful of times. The chain is built from TRBV7-2 and TRBJ2-1, with 9 positions matching TRBD2. Trimming cost V 6 bases and J 10 bases; bases outside gene matches: 13. This CDR3 comprises 15 residues. Germline values: CDR1 SGHTA, CDR2 FQGNSA. The CDR3 spells CASRPPPGLAGEQFF. DNA for the CDR3: TGTGCCAGCAGACCGCCCCCGGGACTAGCAGGAGAGCAGTTCTTC.